This is a list of T cell receptor beta chains from one sample in a study of regulatory T cells in long-lasting Graves disease. MiXCR, run by TCRdb on the multiplex PCR reads, gives a single entry per CDR3 protein. The sample holds 300,000 to 400,000 distinct CDR3 sequences, about a sixth seen once. Here the sequenced sample was peripheral blood mononuclear cells (PBMCs), taken at new diagnosis, from a patient treated with antithyroid drugs. Receptors were obtained from a female donor with Graves disease. Each CDR3 is given with its conserved first and last residue. A D gene is named only where the DNA matches it firmly. Expanded clones are given a class, and other clones once, few, many or no size at all.

TRBJ2-3 TRBV7-2 many NA TGTGCCAGCAGCCCCGACTACCTTAGCACAGATACGCAGTATTTT CASSPDYLSTDTQYF
TRBJ2-1 TRBV28 many NA TGTGCCAGCAGTAAACCGGGACTTAAGCAGTTCTTC CASSKPGLKQFF
TRBJ2-5 TRBV6-1 many NA TGTGCCAGCAGTGAGCGGGACTCGGGACTCGCAGTAGAGACCCAGTACTTC CASSERDSGLAVETQYF
TRBJ2-3 TRBV20-1 NA TRBD1 TGCAGTGCTCCCCGGGACAGGGGCGCACGGGATACGCAGTATTTT CSAPRDRGARDTQYF
TRBJ2-3 TRBV12-5 many NA TGTGCTAGTGGTCCTAATTCGGATACGCAGTATTTT CASGPNSDTQYF
TRBJ1-5 TRBV2 many NA TGTGCCAGCAGTGAAGAGAGCAATCAGCCCCAGCATTTT CASSEESNQPQHF
TRBJ2-3 TRBV7-9 NA TRBD2 TGTGCCAGCAGCTTAGTTAATAGCGGGCGAGGAGATACGCAGTATTTT CASSLVNSGRGDTQYF
TRBJ1-2 TRBV11-1 many TRBD1 TGTGCCAGCAGCTCCAGTTCGCGGACAGGGGCCTACACCTTC CASSSSSRTGAYTF
TRBJ2-5 TRBV4-2 many TRBD1 TGTGCCAGCAGCCCCCCCGGGACAGGGAAAGAGACCCAGTACTTC CASSPPGTGKETQYF
TRBJ2-2 TRBV7-3 many TRBD2 TGTGCCAGCAGCTTAACTAGCGGGAGGGGTCCCGGGGAGCTGTTTTTT CASSLTSGRGPGELFF
TRBJ2-5 TRBV2 NA TRBD2 TGTGCCACCTCAGCGGGAGGACTACCGGGAGAGACCCAGTACTTC CATSAGGLPGETQYF
TRBJ2-2 TRBV19 NA TRBD2 TGTGCCAGTAGTATAACTAGCGGGAGGGCCCTCGGGGAGCTGTTTTTT CASSITSGRALGELFF
TRBJ1-5 TRBV12-3/TRBV12-4 many NA TGTGCCAGCAGGGGGGGCCTCGATAGCAATCAGCCCCAGCATTTT CASRGGLDSNQPQHF
TRBJ1-2 TRBV6-1 many NA TGTGCCAGCAGTCCCCGGGGGGCTAACTATGGCTACACCTTC CASSPRGANYGYTF
TRBJ2-1 TRBV24-1 many NA TGTGCCACCAGCCGGGTGGGGGGTTCCTACAATGAGCAGTTCTTC CATSRVGGSYNEQFF
TRBJ1-6 TRBV28 many NA TGTGCCAGCAGTACCGACAGCTCCTATAATTCACCCCTCCACTTT CASSTDSSYNSPLHF
TRBJ2-3 TRBV29-1 many TRBD2 TGCAGCGTTGAATCTAGCGGGAGGGTCACAGATACGCAGTATTTT CSVESSGRVTDTQYF
TRBJ1-5 TRBV7-8 many NA TGTGCCAGCAGCCACAATCGGGGCCCGACGGGTCAGCCCCAGCATTTT CASSHNRGPTGQPQHF
TRBJ1-1 TRBV5-6 NA NA TGTGCCAGCAGCGAACGGTTTCTCATGAACACTGAAGCTTTCTTT CASSERFLMNTEAFF
TRBJ2-5 TRBV5-4 NA NA TGTGCCAGCAGCTTCCGTAATCAAGAGACCCAGTACTTC CASSFRNQETQYF
TRBJ1-6 TRBV12-3/TRBV12-4 many TRBD1 TGTGCCAGCACAGGCCTTTTCAGGGGGCCTAATTCACCCCTCCACTTT CASTGLFRGPNSPLHF
TRBJ2-3 TRBV15 many NA TGTGCCACCAGCCCCGGAGGCACAGATACGCAGTATTTT CATSPGGTDTQYF
TRBJ1-3 TRBV4-1 many NA TGCGCCAGCAGCCAGGGACGTAGCTCTGGAAACACCATATATTTT CASSQGRSSGNTIYF
TRBJ1-1 TRBV6-1 many NA TGTGCCAGCAGCGCGGGGGGGAACACTGAAGCTTTCTTT CASSAGGNTEAFF
TRBJ2-3 TRBV7-3 many NA TGTGCCAGCAGCTTCTCTTCGGGAGATACGCAGTATTTT CASSFSSGDTQYF
TRBJ2-3 TRBV10-1 NA NA TGCGCCAGCAGTGAACCTGCCCGTCCAGATACGCAGTATTTT CASSEPARPDTQYF
TRBJ2-7 TRBV12-5 many NA TGTGCTAGTAGAGCAGAAGGGCCGGCCTACGAGCAGTACTTC CASRAEGPAYEQYF
TRBJ2-1 TRBV27 many TRBD2 TGTGCCAGCAGTTTAGTCCTAGCGGGAGATGAGCAGTTCTTC CASSLVLAGDEQFF
TRBJ1-1 TRBV9 few NA TGTGCCAGCAGCGTAGACTCTAGCGGGACTGAAGCTTTCTTT CASSVDSSGTEAFF
TRBJ2-1 TRBV6-2/TRBV6-3 many TRBD1 TGTGCCAGCAGGCCAGGGGGAGTAAGGGGTGAGCAGTTCTTC CASRPGGVRGEQFF
TRBJ2-1 TRBV7-9 many NA TGTGCCAGCAGCTTAGGACTAGGGGGCGTTGAGCAGTTCTTC CASSLGLGGVEQFF
TRBJ1-6 TRBV12-5 many NA TGTGCTAGTGGTTTACGGCAGGGAGATTCACCCCTCCACTTT CASGLRQGDSPLHF
TRBJ2-7 TRBV27 many NA TGTGCCAGCAGTTTTTCATCGGGGTACGAGCAGTACTTC CASSFSSGYEQYF
TRBJ2-1 TRBV7-6 many TRBD1 TGTGCCAGCAGCCCAACCGGGACAGGGCATTACAATGAGCAGTTCTTC CASSPTGTGHYNEQFF
TRBJ2-5 TRBV4-1 few NA TGCGCCAGCAGCCAAGAGGCGGCTTTCCAAGAGACCCAGTACTTC CASSQEAAFQETQYF
TRBJ1-2 TRBV5-1 many NA TGCGCCAGCAGCTCAGGACAGAGTGGCTACACCTTC CASSSGQSGYTF
TRBJ1-1 TRBV6-1 many NA TGTGCCAGCAGGGGTTTGGACACTGAAGCTTTCTTT CASRGLDTEAFF
TRBJ1-5 TRBV6-1 NA NA TGTGCCAGCACCCGTGGGGGAGGAGGCAATCAGCCCCAGCATTTT CASTRGGGGNQPQHF
TRBJ2-1 TRBV6-2/TRBV6-3 many TRBD2 TGTGCCAGCAGCGAGGGTAGCGGGAGGGCCCATGAGCAGTTCTTC CASSEGSGRAHEQFF
TRBJ2-5 TRBV20-1 NA NA TGCAGTGCTAGGGCCTCGACAGGCCCAACTACCCAAGGGACCCAGTACTTC CSARASTGPTTQGTQYF